A selection of T cell receptor beta chains follows, all from one sample in a study of identical twins. A single record per CDR3 protein comes from TCRdb applying MiXCR to the 5' RACE reads. This table holds around 200,000 distinct CDR3 sequences, around 10% found once. Material: memory (CD45RO+) T cells sorted from blood. The receptors originated from a woman aged 18-29 years in good health. Each CDR3 is given with its conserved first and last residue. A D gene is named only where the DNA matches it firmly. Not all rows give a size; the values are once, few, many and, for expanded clones, a class.

TRBV14,-,TRBJ1-2,few,TGTGCCAGCAGCCAACAGAACGATCCCCGCTATGGCTACACCTTC,CASSQQNDPRYGYTF
TRBV14,-,TRBJ2-7,-,TGTGCCAGCAGCCAAGCGCCCTACGAGCAGTACTTC,CASSQAPYEQYF
TRBV5-6,-,TRBJ2-7,few,TGTGCCAGCAGCTTGGCTTCGGGGCACGAGCAGTACTTC,CASSLASGHEQYF
TRBV20-1,-,TRBJ2-3,few,TGCAGTGCTAGGAGAGTAGGTAGCACAGATACGCAGTATTTT,CSARRVGSTDTQYF
TRBV6-2/TRBV6-3,TRBD2,TRBJ2-1,few,TGTGCCAGCAGGGGACTAGCGGGATGGGTAAATGAGCAGTTCTTC,CASRGLAGWVNEQFF
TRBV7-2,TRBD2,TRBJ2-3,few,TGTGCCAGCAGGCTAATCGAGCGGGAGTTCACAGATACGCAGTATTTT,CASRLIEREFTDTQYF
TRBV13,TRBD2,TRBJ2-1,-,TGTGCCAGCGGCTTGGGGACTAGCGTATACAATGAGCAGTTCTTC,CASGLGTSVYNEQFF
TRBV7-9,-,TRBJ2-7,few,TGTGCCAGCAGCCAAGGGACCTCCGAAGGGGACGAGCAGTACTTC,CASSQGTSEGDEQYF
TRBV10-3,TRBD1,TRBJ2-3,many,TGTGCCATCAGGCAGACAGGGATGACGACAGATACGCAGTATTTT,CAIRQTGMTTDTQYF
TRBV11-2,TRBD1,TRBJ2-7,many,TGTGCCAGCAGCTACTCCGGGACAGGGGGTTTTGAGCAGTACTTC,CASSYSGTGGFEQYF
TRBV7-2,-,TRBJ2-3,many,TGTGCCAGCAGCCCCGCGGGACTGGCGGCAGATACGCAGTATTTT,CASSPAGLAADTQYF
TRBV12-3/TRBV12-4,-,TRBJ1-1,-,TGTGCCAGCAGTTATAGCATCACTGAAGCTTTCTTT,CASSYSITEAFF
TRBV15,TRBD2,TRBJ2-3,few,TGTGCCACCAGCAGAGTGGGGGGGGATACGCAGTATTTT,CATSRVGGDTQYF
TRBV7-9,-,TRBJ1-3,few,TGTGCCAGCAGCCTCGGAGGAGCCAGAACTGGAAACACCATATATTTT,CASSLGGARTGNTIYF
TRBV11-1,TRBD2,TRBJ2-3,few,TGTGCCAGCAGCTTAGGTCGGGGGGGGTCAGATACGCAGTATTTT,CASSLGRGGSDTQYF
TRBV7-2,-,TRBJ2-3,-,TGTGCCAGCAGACTCTTCTCGGGCAGCACAGATACGCAGTATTTT,CASRLFSGSTDTQYF